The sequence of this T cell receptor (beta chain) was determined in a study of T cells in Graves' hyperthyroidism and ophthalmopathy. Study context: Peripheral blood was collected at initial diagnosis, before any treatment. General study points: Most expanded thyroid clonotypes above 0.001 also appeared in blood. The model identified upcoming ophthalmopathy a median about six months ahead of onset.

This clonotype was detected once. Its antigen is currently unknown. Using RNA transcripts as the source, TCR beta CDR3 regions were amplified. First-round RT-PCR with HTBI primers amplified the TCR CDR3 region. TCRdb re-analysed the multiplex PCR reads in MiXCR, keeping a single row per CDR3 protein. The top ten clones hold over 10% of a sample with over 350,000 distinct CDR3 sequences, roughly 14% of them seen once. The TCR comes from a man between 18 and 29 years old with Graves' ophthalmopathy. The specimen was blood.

This chain's CDR3 is CASSLEGFGETQYF. Here the CDR3 DNA reads TGTGCCAGCAGCTTGGAGGGTTTTGGAGAGACCCAGTACTTC. This chain uses TRBV5-4 with TRBJ2-5; D is unclear. This CDR3 is built from 14 residues. Trimming took off 0 bases at V and 4 bases at J, with 10 bases between the two ends. Germline V gene lookup returns CDR1 SGHNT and CDR2 YYREEE (reference sequence). Together with reference TRBV5-4 and TRBJ2-5, the CDR3 gives the full variable domain: ETGVTQSPTHLIKTRGQQVTLRCSSQSGHNTVSWYQQALGQGPQFIFQYYREEENGRGNFPPRFSGLQFPNYSSELNVNALELDDSALYLCASSLEGFGETQYFGPGTRLLVL.